The 7 T cell receptor beta chains listed next were all sequenced from one sample in a study of cytomegalovirus exposure and HLA in healthy donors. In the PCR, 60 Vbeta and 13 Jbeta primers were used. Only in-frame clones appear in the TCRdb table, and some are missing; sequencing was by immunoSEQ multiplex PCR. The table lists 200,000 to 250,000 clones, around 89% of them singletons. The sequencing input was PBMCs. The receptor source for this set is a woman aged 18-29 years in good health and CMV-seronegative.

This clone is a singleton in its sample. CDR3 bases: TGTGCCAGTAGTATACGGGGAGCTGGGGCCAACGTCCTGACTTTC. Its translation: CASSIRGAGANVLTF. The chain couples TRBV19 to TRBJ2-6; a possible D gene is TRBD2 (5 bases). V lost 2 bases and J lost 2, with 7 bases in between. This CDR3 contains 15 residues. The V gene's germline CDR1 is LNHDA and CDR2 SQIVND (reference sequence).

This sequence joins TRBV5-1 and TRBJ2-5; 7 bases map to TRBD1. Germline CDR1 reads SGHRS; CDR2 reads YFSETQ. The V and J ends lost 2 bases and 3 bases, in that order; junction bases with no gene match: 1. There are 13 residues in the CDR3. The CDR3 DNA follows: TGCGCCAGCAGCTTCCAGGGGGAAGAGACCCAGTACTTC. Translating gives CASSFQGEETQYF.

This clone was observed a single time. The V call is TRBV10-3, the J call TRBJ1-1; TRBD1 matches 8 bases. The V gene end was trimmed by 4 bases and the J gene end by 4 bases; junction bases not matched to a gene: 8. The CDR3 is 15 amino acids. The V gene's germline CDR1 is ENHRY and CDR2 SYGVKD. This chain's CDR3 is CAISGSPRGPTEAFF. As DNA, the CDR3 is TGTGCCATCAGTGGGTCGCCCAGGGGGCCCACTGAAGCTTTCTTT.

V and J are TRBV11-2 and TRBJ2-7, with 14 bases that match TRBD2. With V trimmed by 7 bases and J by 0 bases, 14 bases remained unmatched. CDR1 is SGHAT, CDR2 FQNNGV, per germline. CDR3 length equals 19 residues. CDR3 DNA sequence: TGTGCCAGCAAGTATACCTTCGGACTAGCGGGGGGCAACTCCTACGAGCAGTACTTC. Translating it yields CASKYTFGLAGGNSYEQYF.

The chain combines TRBV13 with TRBJ1-2, with 9 bases identical to TRBD1. CDR1 is PRHDT, CDR2 FYEKMQ, per germline (reference sequence). This CDR3 has 15 residues. With V trimmed by 4 bases and J by 7 bases, 10 bases remained unmatched. In DNA form, the CDR3 reads TGTGCCAGCAGCTCTGCCGGGACAGGGAGAACTGGCTACACCTTC. It codes for CASSSAGTGRTGYTF. The entire variable domain, with the rest obtained from reference TRBV13 and TRBJ1-2, is as follows: AAGVIQSPRHLIKEKRETATLKCYPIPRHDTVYWYQQGPGQDPQFLISFYEKMQSDKGSIPDRFSAQQFSDYHSELNMSSLELGDSALYFCASSSAGTGRTGYTFGSGTRLTVV.

The chain employs TRBV6-5 and TRBJ1-4; D possibly corresponds to TRBD1 (5 bases). CDR3 size: 14 residues. Trimming shortened V by 7 bases and J by 8 bases, and 17 bases separated the two germline ends. Germline V gives CDR1 MNHEY, CDR2 SVGAGI. CDR3 nucleotide sequence: TGTGCCAGCACCGACGCAGGGTTGCGGGAAAAACTGTTTTTT. It is translated as CASTDAGLREKLFF.

The J gene is TRBJ2-3, the V gene TRBV11-2; D might be TRBD2 (6 bases). The CDR3 contains 14 residues. V was clipped by 4 bases and J by 11 bases, with 19 bases between them. CDR1 is SGHAT and CDR2 is FQNNGV in the germline V gene. The CDR3 nucleotides read TGTGCCAGCAGCTCTCACATCGGGGGAGTAATGCAGTATTTT. Translating gives CASSSHIGGVMQYF.